This T cell receptor (beta chain) was retrieved from a study of neurological immune-mediated disorders. This clonotype has ten or more counts. Its antigen is still unknown. The CDR3 consists of 14 residues. Germline CDR1 and CDR2: SGHRS and YFSETQ. V lost 1 base to trimming and J lost 6 bases, with 13 bases between them. TCRdb recomputed calls from the 5' RACE reads with MiXCR, one row per CDR3 protein. The table has 65,000 to 70,000 distinct CDR3 sequences, approximately 4.2% seen once. Study results and caveats: None of the CDR3 amino acid sequences found in expanded clones was shared across subjects. This suggests that the TCR-beta repertoires were private in all groups.

The specimen sequenced was PBMCs. The rearrangement uses TRBV5-1 and TRBJ1-2, with a weak D call TRBD1 (6 bases). The TCR sequence derives from a man in his forties or fifties with multiple sclerosis. CDR3 DNA: TGCGCCAGCAGCTTGATTCTGGGGGCCCATGGCTACACCTTC. Protein sequence: CASSLILGAHGYTF.